A selection of T cell receptor beta chains follows, all from one sample in a study of T cell responses to AZD1222 COVID-19 vaccine. The data were produced by immunoSEQ multiplex PCR, yet TCRdb's version contains in-frame clones alone and is incomplete. This table has about 94,000 clones, around 85% appearing once. Specimen: peripheral blood, collected 28 days after the second AZD1222 dose. These receptor sequences come from an adult who received the AZD1222 COVID-19 vaccine. CDR3s include the opening cysteine and the closing phenylalanine or tryptophan. The D gene is left open where the match is weak. Clone sizes are given selectively: once, few, many, or a class where the clone is expanded.

D gene: NA
J gene: TRBJ2-6
clone size: NA
V gene: TRBV2
CDR3 protein: CASSGDLRGSGANVLTF
CDR3 DNA: TGTGCCAGCAGCGGGGACCTCCGGGGCTCTGGGGCCAACGTCCTGACTTTC

D gene: NA
J gene: TRBJ2-3
clone size: NA
V gene: TRBV5-1
CDR3 protein: CASSSGTPQDTQYF
CDR3 DNA: TGCGCCAGCAGCTCCGGGACCCCTCAGGATACGCAGTATTTT

D gene: NA
J gene: TRBJ1-5
clone size: NA
V gene: TRBV6-5
CDR3 protein: CASSYRGTGQPQHF
CDR3 DNA: TGTGCCAGCAGTTACAGGGGGACGGGTCAGCCCCAGCATTTT

D gene: NA
J gene: TRBJ1-5
clone size: NA
V gene: TRBV18
CDR3 protein: CASSPSFGRDEPQHF
CDR3 DNA: TGTGCCAGCTCACCATCTTTCGGTAGGGATGAGCCCCAGCATTTT

D gene: TRBD1
J gene: TRBJ1-5
clone size: NA
V gene: TRBV7-2
CDR3 protein: CASSQLGGTGSNQPQHF
CDR3 DNA: TGTGCCAGCAGCCAGCTAGGGGGGACAGGTAGCAATCAGCCCCAGCATTTT

D gene: TRBD2
J gene: TRBJ2-3
clone size: NA
V gene: TRBV15
CDR3 protein: CATSRGLLASISTDTQYF
CDR3 DNA: TGTGCCACCAGCAGAGGACTACTAGCGAGCATTAGCACAGATACGCAGTATTTT

D gene: TRBD2
J gene: TRBJ2-7
clone size: few
V gene: TRBV11-2
CDR3 protein: CASRYTSGGFTYEQYF
CDR3 DNA: TGTGCCAGCAGGTACACAAGCGGGGGCTTTACCTACGAGCAGTACTTC

D gene: NA
J gene: TRBJ1-5
clone size: NA
V gene: TRBV5-6
CDR3 protein: CASRARGVGNQPQHF
CDR3 DNA: TGTGCCAGCAGGGCCCGGGGAGTGGGCAATCAGCCCCAGCATTTT

D gene: NA
J gene: TRBJ1-1
clone size: once
V gene: TRBV25-1
CDR3 protein: CASSGRYTEAFF
CDR3 DNA: TGTGCCAGCAGTGGTCGGTACACTGAAGCTTTCTTT

D gene: NA
J gene: TRBJ2-5
clone size: NA
V gene: TRBV19
CDR3 protein: CASSESLDETQYF
CDR3 DNA: TGTGCCAGTAGCGAGTCCTTAGACGAGACCCAGTACTTC

D gene: NA
J gene: TRBJ2-1
clone size: few
V gene: TRBV7-8
CDR3 protein: CASSSNNEQFF
CDR3 DNA: TGTGCCAGCAGCTCGAACAATGAGCAGTTCTTC

D gene: NA
J gene: TRBJ2-2
clone size: NA
V gene: TRBV19
CDR3 protein: CASRNARRWTGELFF
CDR3 DNA: TGTGCCAGTCGCAACGCCCGACGGTGGACCGGGGAGCTGTTTTTT

D gene: NA
J gene: TRBJ2-1
clone size: NA
V gene: TRBV3-1/TRBV3-2
CDR3 protein: CASSQVRGSYNEQFF
CDR3 DNA: TGTGCCAGCAGCCAAGTACGAGGGTCCTACAATGAGCAGTTCTTC

D gene: TRBD1
J gene: TRBJ1-1
clone size: NA
V gene: TRBV19
CDR3 protein: CASSIQGAIAEAFF
CDR3 DNA: TGTGCCAGTAGTATACAGGGGGCGATAGCTGAAGCTTTCTTT

D gene: TRBD1
J gene: TRBJ1-5
clone size: NA
V gene: TRBV18
CDR3 protein: CASSPVGTGGLQAHKPQHF
CDR3 DNA: TGTGCCAGCTCACCCGTCGGGACAGGGGGCCTACAGGCCCACAAGCCCCAGCATTTT

D gene: NA
J gene: TRBJ2-2
clone size: NA
V gene: TRBV5-4
CDR3 protein: CASSRGDLNTGELFF
CDR3 DNA: TGTGCCAGCTCGAGGGGGGACCTTAACACCGGGGAGCTGTTTTTT

D gene: NA
J gene: TRBJ2-1
clone size: NA
V gene: TRBV6-2/TRBV6-3
CDR3 protein: CASSLSGSGRGGYEQFF
CDR3 DNA: TGTGCCAGCAGTCTCTCGGGGTCCGGGAGAGGGGGCTATGAGCAGTTCTTC

D gene: NA
J gene: TRBJ1-1
clone size: NA
V gene: TRBV4-1
CDR3 protein: CASSQITTGTEAFF
CDR3 DNA: TGCGCCAGCAGCCAAATCACAACAGGGACTGAAGCTTTCTTT

D gene: NA
J gene: TRBJ1-1
clone size: NA
V gene: TRBV5-5
CDR3 protein: CASSLGGGTEAFF
CDR3 DNA: TGTGCCAGCAGCTTGGGCGGGGGCACTGAAGCTTTCTTT

D gene: NA
J gene: TRBJ1-3
clone size: NA
V gene: TRBV16
CDR3 protein: CASSPLGKFSGNTIYF
CDR3 DNA: TGTGCCAGCAGCCCGCTTGGGAAATTCTCTGGAAACACCATATATTTT

D gene: TRBD2
J gene: TRBJ2-1
clone size: NA
V gene: TRBV28
CDR3 protein: CASSPPGREIKNEQFF
CDR3 DNA: TGTGCCAGCAGTCCGCCTGGGCGGGAGATAAAAAATGAGCAGTTCTTC

D gene: NA
J gene: TRBJ1-6
clone size: NA
V gene: TRBV2
CDR3 protein: CAGQASQNSPLHF
CDR3 DNA: TGTGCCGGACAAGCGAGTCAGAATTCACCCCTCCACTTT

D gene: TRBD1
J gene: TRBJ2-5
clone size: NA
V gene: TRBV29-1
CDR3 protein: CSVVGTGAQETQYF
CDR3 DNA: TGCAGCGTTGTCGGAACAGGGGCCCAAGAGACCCAGTACTTC

D gene: TRBD2
J gene: TRBJ2-1
clone size: NA
V gene: TRBV2
CDR3 protein: CASSEGAGGGYNEQFF
CDR3 DNA: TGTGCCAGCAGTGAAGGGGCGGGAGGGGGGTACAATGAGCAGTTCTTC

D gene: NA
J gene: TRBJ1-6
clone size: few
V gene: TRBV28
CDR3 protein: CASSLAAGVDSPLHF
CDR3 DNA: TGTGCCAGCAGTTTAGCGGCAGGGGTGGACTCACCCCTCCACTTT

D gene: NA
J gene: TRBJ2-1
clone size: NA
V gene: TRBV6-5
CDR3 protein: CASSKGRNYYNEQFF
CDR3 DNA: TGTGCCAGCAGTAAGGGACGGAACTACTACAATGAGCAGTTCTTC

D gene: NA
J gene: TRBJ1-3
clone size: NA
V gene: TRBV5-1
CDR3 protein: CASSLGTQFSGNTIYF
CDR3 DNA: TGCGCCAGCAGCTTGGGGACACAATTCTCTGGAAACACCATATATTTT

D gene: NA
J gene: TRBJ1-2
clone size: NA
V gene: TRBV29-1
CDR3 protein: CSVGNYGYTF
CDR3 DNA: TGCAGCGTTGGGAACTATGGCTACACCTTC

D gene: NA
J gene: TRBJ1-1
clone size: NA
V gene: TRBV29-1
CDR3 protein: CSVGYGAFF
CDR3 DNA: TGCAGCGTGGGATACGGGGCTTTCTTT

D gene: TRBD1
J gene: TRBJ2-7
clone size: NA
V gene: TRBV28
CDR3 protein: CASRSGTGVEQYF
CDR3 DNA: TGTGCCAGCAGGTCCGGGACAGGGGTCGAGCAGTACTTC

D gene: NA
J gene: TRBJ2-3
clone size: NA
V gene: TRBV9
CDR3 protein: CASSVWGASTDTQYF
CDR3 DNA: TGTGCCAGCAGCGTATGGGGTGCTAGCACAGATACGCAGTATTTT

D gene: NA
J gene: TRBJ1-1
clone size: NA
V gene: TRBV18
CDR3 protein: CASSPGEYTEAFF
CDR3 DNA: TGTGCCAGCTCACCAGGCGAGTACACTGAAGCTTTCTTT

D gene: NA
J gene: TRBJ1-2
clone size: NA
V gene: TRBV14
CDR3 protein: CASSQDLRGGYTF
CDR3 DNA: TGTGCCAGCAGCCAAGATCTCCGGGGGGGCTACACCTTC

D gene: TRBD1
J gene: TRBJ1-6
clone size: NA
V gene: TRBV18
CDR3 protein: CASSPKSLSLPGGSPLHF
CDR3 DNA: TGTGCCAGCTCACCAAAAAGCTTGTCCCTCCCAGGGGGTTCACCCCTCCACTTT

D gene: TRBD2
J gene: TRBJ2-1
clone size: NA
V gene: TRBV9
CDR3 protein: CASSVGVLAGYNEQFF
CDR3 DNA: TGTGCCAGCAGCGTAGGGGTACTAGCGGGGTACAATGAGCAGTTCTTC

D gene: TRBD2
J gene: TRBJ2-5
clone size: NA
V gene: TRBV10-3
CDR3 protein: CAISRPAGGPGETQYF
CDR3 DNA: TGTGCCATCAGTCGGCCAGCGGGGGGGCCAGGGGAGACCCAGTACTTC

D gene: NA
J gene: TRBJ2-5
clone size: NA
V gene: TRBV25-1
CDR3 protein: CASRAQGRETQYF
CDR3 DNA: TGTGCCAGCAGAGCACAGGGCAGAGAGACCCAGTACTTC

D gene: NA
J gene: TRBJ1-2
clone size: NA
V gene: TRBV7-2
CDR3 protein: CASSAPRKGRGFGYTF
CDR3 DNA: TGTGCCAGCAGCGCGCCAAGGAAGGGTAGAGGCTTTGGCTACACCTTC

D gene: NA
J gene: TRBJ2-1
clone size: NA
V gene: TRBV4-1
CDR3 protein: CASSQDWSNEQFF
CDR3 DNA: TGCGCCAGCAGCCAAGATTGGTCCAATGAGCAGTTCTTC

D gene: TRBD2
J gene: TRBJ2-1
clone size: NA
V gene: TRBV5-8
CDR3 protein: CASSFRGGRDNEQFF
CDR3 DNA: TGTGCCAGCAGCTTTCGGGGGGGCCGGGACAATGAGCAGTTCTTC

D gene: TRBD2
J gene: TRBJ2-3
clone size: NA
V gene: TRBV18
CDR3 protein: CASSPLAADPDTQYF
CDR3 DNA: TGTGCCAGCTCTCCACTAGCGGCGGACCCAGATACGCAGTATTTT

D gene: NA
J gene: TRBJ1-5
clone size: NA
V gene: TRBV28
CDR3 protein: CASSLRQPPQHF
CDR3 DNA: TGTGCCAGCAGTTTAAGGCAGCCGCCCCAGCATTTT

D gene: TRBD2
J gene: TRBJ2-7
clone size: NA
V gene: TRBV5-1
CDR3 protein: CASSTSGGTYEQYF
CDR3 DNA: TGCGCCAGCAGTACTAGCGGGGGTACCTACGAGCAGTACTTC

D gene: NA
J gene: TRBJ2-1
clone size: NA
V gene: TRBV30
CDR3 protein: CAWSVRSQREQFF
CDR3 DNA: TGTGCCTGGAGTGTGAGGAGCCAGCGCGAGCAGTTCTTC

D gene: NA
J gene: TRBJ2-5
clone size: NA
V gene: TRBV7-8
CDR3 protein: CASSLRGETQYF
CDR3 DNA: TGTGCCAGCAGCTTAAGGGGAGAGACCCAGTACTTC

D gene: TRBD2
J gene: TRBJ2-3
clone size: NA
V gene: TRBV2
CDR3 protein: CASRLAPTDTQYF
CDR3 DNA: TGTGCCAGCCGACTAGCACCCACAGATACGCAGTATTTT

D gene: NA
J gene: TRBJ1-6
clone size: NA
V gene: TRBV7-2
CDR3 protein: CASSLVPPGIGNSPLHF
CDR3 DNA: TGTGCCAGCAGCTTAGTCCCCCCCGGGATCGGGAATTCACCCCTCCACTTT